This T cell receptor beta chain was documented in a study of yellow fever vaccine responses in identical twins. Study results and caveats: It has been reported that, in twins, the vaccine T cell response seemed partly convergent and partly personalized.

MiXCR, applied by TCRdb to the RT-PCR reads, yields one record per CDR3 protein. The sample has more than 4,500 distinct CDR3 sequences; approximately 65% are singletons. Worth noting for this clonotype: Its target is not known.

V dropped 0 bases and J dropped 7; count of bases not matched to a gene: 2. CDR1 is SGHAT, CDR2 FQDESV, per germline (reference sequence). The CDR3 has 14 amino acids. This receptor was taken from a woman younger than 30 who received the yellow fever vaccine. Specimen: T cells from blood (PBMCs), unsorted or a sorted subset (not recorded which), collected before or after yellow fever vaccination (not recorded which). The V and J genes are TRBV11-1 and TRBJ2-1; 8 bases line up with TRBD2. CDR3 sequence reads: CASSLAGLVNEQFF. The CDR3 region has the DNA TGTGCCAGCAGCTTAGCGGGACTAGTTAATGAGCAGTTCTTC.